A single sample gave rise to the 24 T cell receptor beta chains below, sequenced in a study of blood T cell repertoires in COVID-19. Repertoires were generated with immunoSEQ multiplex PCR, while TCRdb's copy carries only in-frame clones and drops some. The sample has roughly 190,000 clones; more than 70% are singletons. The sample comprised peripheral blood. These receptors were taken from a woman aged 40-49 years who had recovered from COVID-19.

This chain joins TRBV15 and TRBJ1-5, with unresolved D. This CDR3 is built from 13 residues. Germline CDR1 LNHNV, CDR2 YYDKDF (reference sequence). The DNA for the CDR3 is TGTGCAACTAGGCAGGATCACAATCAGCCCCAGCATTTT. It is translated as CATRQDHNQPQHF. The full variable domain, with the rest looked up from reference TRBV15 and TRBJ1-5, is DAMVIQNPRYQVTQFGKPVTLSCSQTLNHNVMYWYQQKSSQAPKLLFHYYDKDFNNEADTPDNFQSRRPNTSFCFLDIRSPGLGDTAMYLCATRQDHNQPQHFGDGTRLSIL.

The V call is TRBV7-2, the J call TRBJ2-7; D is unclear. This CDR3 is 12 amino acids long. V lost 5 bases and J lost 2, with 7 bases in between. Germline V CDR1 and CDR2: SGHTA, FQGNSA. CDR3 amino acids: CASSPLPYEQYF. CDR3 DNA sequence: TGTGCCAGCAGCCCCCTCCCCTACGAGCAGTACTTC.

This chain connects TRBV15 to TRBJ2-1, with 12 bases identical to TRBD2. The junction had 3 bases not matched to a gene; V was cut back by 3 bases and J by 6 bases. CDR3 length: 15 amino acids. Germline V gene data show CDR1 as LNHNV and CDR2 as YYDKDF (reference sequence). The chain's CDR3 is CATSSGLAGTNEQFF. Written as DNA, the CDR3 is TGTGCCACCAGCAGTGGACTAGCGGGAACCAATGAGCAGTTCTTC.

This clone showed up just once. This chain uses TRBV5-1 with TRBJ1-1; 9 bases fit TRBD1. The CDR3 has 16 residues. Germline CDR1 and CDR2: SGHRS and YFSETQ. With V trimmed by 0 bases and J by 6 bases, 9 bases remained unmatched. The CDR3 region has the DNA TGCGCCAGCAGCTTGGTTAGCCGGGGACAGGGTTCTGAAGCTTTCTTT. It translates to CASSLVSRGQGSEAFF. The entire variable domain, with the rest obtained from reference TRBV5-1 and TRBJ1-1, is as follows: KAGVTQTPRYLIKTRGQQVTLSCSPISGHRSVSWYQQTPGQGLQFLFEYFSETQRNKGNFPGRFSGRQFSNSRSEMNVSTLELGDSALYLCASSLVSRGQGSEAFFGQGTRLTVV.

The rearrangement joins TRBV7-6 to TRBJ2-5; D might be TRBD2 (6 bases). Germline V gene lookup returns CDR1 SGHVS and CDR2 FNYEAQ. Trimming removed 2 bases at V and 5 bases at J, with 15 bases between. The CDR3 loop spans 15 amino acids. Written as DNA, the CDR3 is TGTGCCAGCAGCTTAAGGGCACGGGCGGGGGAGACCCAGTACTTC. This translates into CASSLRARAGETQYF.

The gene calls are TRBV4-3 and TRBJ1-1; no clear D gene. Looked up from germline, CDR1 is LGHNA and CDR2 is YSLEER. This CDR3 is built from 15 residues. Trimming took off 1 base at V and 1 base at J, with 10 bases between the two ends. CDR3: CASSQGMGANTEAFF. CDR3 DNA sequence: TGCGCCAGCAGCCAAGGGATGGGAGCGAACACTGAAGCTTTCTTT.

V is TRBV19 and J is TRBJ2-1; 10 nucleotides match TRBD2. Losses at the gene ends were 7 bases for V and 3 bases for J; bases not matched to a gene: 6. From germline, CDR1 is LNHDA and CDR2 SQIVND (reference sequence). CDR3 size: 15 residues. In nucleotides, the CDR3 is TGTGCCAGTACTAGCGGGAGCGGATACTACAATGAGCAGTTCTTC. Protein product: CASTSGSGYYNEQFF.

The rearrangement uses TRBV29-1 and TRBJ1-4; perhaps TRBD1 as D (5 bases). V was clipped by 6 bases and J by 7 bases, with 12 bases between them. The CDR3 is 12 amino acids. The germline gives CDR1 SQVTM, CDR2 ANQGSEA. CDR3 in DNA: TGCAGCGTCCAGGGTGGCGGTGAAAAACTGTTTTTT. Protein sequence: CSVQGGGEKLFF.

The V gene is TRBV6-5, the J gene TRBJ2-5; 9 nucleotides match TRBD1. The CDR3 sequence is 14 residues long. Germline trimming cut 7 bases from V and 5 bases from J; bases unmatched to any gene: 8. Germline V CDR1 and CDR2: MNHEY, SVGAGI. The CDR3, as DNA: TGTGCCAGCAATTTACAGGGGGCGGGGGAGACCCAGTACTTC. As protein: CASNLQGAGETQYF.

This chain uses TRBV6-5 with TRBJ2-7; 10 bases agree with TRBD2. The CDR3 is 15 residues long. The V gene end was trimmed by 7 bases and the J gene end by 5 bases; junction bases not matched to a gene: 11. The germline gives CDR1 MNHEY, CDR2 SVGAGI. The CDR3 region has the DNA TGTGCCAGCACACCGATTCCGGGACTAGCGAACGAGCAGTACTTC. The encoded protein is CASTPIPGLANEQYF.

This chain uses TRBV29-1 with TRBJ2-2; D possibly corresponds to TRBD2 (6 bases). The germline gives CDR1 SQVTM, CDR2 ANQGSEA. The V gene lost 1 base and the J gene lost 5 bases, with 14 bases spanning the gap. The CDR3 totals 15 residues. DNA for the CDR3: TGCAGCGTTGAAGGGCAGGGACTCAATACCGGGGAGCTGTTTTTT. Its translation: CSVEGQGLNTGELFF.

A single count supports this clone. Germline and junction disagree at one end, which may indicate a read error. The chain joins TRBV12-3 or TRBV12-4 to TRBJ2-4; D is perhaps TRBD1 (6 bases). The CDR3 contains 11 residues. CDR3 nucleotides: TGTGCCAGCAGGTTCGGGACATTTCAATACTTC. Translation gives CASRFGTFQYF.

The chain has TRBV12-5 and TRBJ2-1; D is perhaps TRBD1 (6 bases). Germline V lookup: CDR1 LGHNT, CDR2 FRNRAP. The length of the CDR3 is 14 residues. The V and J ends lost 10 bases and 0 bases respectively, with 13 bases between them. For the CDR3, the DNA is TGTGCTACCTCAAGGGGGAGCTCCTACAATGAGCAGTTCTTC. It specifies CATSRGSSYNEQFF.

There are a few counts of this clone. The chain employs TRBV6-5 and TRBJ1-3; D may be TRBD1 (5 bases). Trimming shortened V by 0 bases and J by 0 bases, and 9 bases separated the two germline ends. Per germline, CDR1 MNHEY and CDR2 SVGAGI. The CDR3 has 16 residues. The CDR3 bases are TGTGCCAGCAGTTACTCGGGGCAGGGCTCTGGAAACACCATATATTTT. Translating gives CASSYSGQGSGNTIYF.

The chain employs TRBV3-1 (or the pseudogene TRBV3-2) and TRBJ1-1, with 7 bases matching TRBD1. The germline V gene has CDR1 LGHDT and CDR2 YNNKEL (reference sequence). V trimming: 4 bases; J trimming: 0 bases; junction bases outside the gene matches: 5. The CDR3 sequence is 15 residues long. CDR3: CASSPLTGLNTEAFF. In DNA, the CDR3 is TGTGCCAGCAGCCCCCTGACAGGGTTGAACACTGAAGCTTTCTTT.

The V and J genes are TRBV3-1 (or the pseudogene TRBV3-2) and TRBJ1-2, with 10 bases that match TRBD1. CDR1 and CDR2 from the germline V gene are LGHDT and YNNKEL (reference sequence). With 2 bases clipped from V and 4 bases from J, the junction kept 4 bases outside the gene matches. The CDR3 contains 15 residues. The CDR3 reads CASSQRQGAFYGYTF. The CDR3, as DNA: TGTGCCAGCAGCCAAAGACAGGGGGCGTTCTATGGCTACACCTTC.

The chain is built from TRBV3-1 (or the pseudogene TRBV3-2) and TRBJ1-2; a weak D match, TRBD1 (6 bases). Germline values: CDR1 LGHDT, CDR2 YNNKEL (reference sequence). Trimming took off 1 base at V and 4 bases at J, with 13 bases between the two ends. The CDR3 spans 15 residues. The CDR3 DNA follows: TGTGCCAGCAGCCAAGGAAGGGGACAACTCTATGGCTACACCTTC. Amino acids: CASSQGRGQLYGYTF.

This clone appeared a few times. The rearrangement uses TRBV28 and TRBJ2-7; 12 nucleotides match TRBD2. V dropped 7 bases and J dropped 9; count of bases not matched to a gene: 13. Germline V gene data show CDR1 as MDHEN and CDR2 as SYDVKM. This CDR3 has 15 residues. Here the CDR3 reads CASKPPGLAGSLQYF. CDR3 nucleotides: TGTGCCAGCAAACCCCCAGGACTAGCGGGGTCCCTGCAGTACTTC.

The chain recombines TRBV7-9 with TRBJ2-1; 8 bases fit TRBD1. This CDR3 is built from 15 residues. The V gene end was trimmed by 2 bases and the J gene end by 7 bases; junction bases not matched to a gene: 7. Germline V gene lookup returns CDR1 SEHNR and CDR2 FQNEAQ (reference sequence). The CDR3 spells CASSLTQGAGNEQFF. For the CDR3, the DNA is TGTGCCAGCAGCTTAACGCAGGGGGCCGGGAATGAGCAGTTCTTC.

The genes are TRBV6-1 and TRBJ2-5; TRBD1 might be the D (5 bases). Germline assignment: CDR1 MNHNS and CDR2 SASEGT. The CDR3 is 17 amino acids. Trimming removed 0 bases from V and 2 bases from J, with 16 bases in between. The CDR3 DNA reads TGTGCCAGCAGTGAAGCAGGAGACAGCCCAGGACAAGAGACCCAGTACTTC. Translation gives CASSEAGDSPGQETQYF.

The rearrangement uses TRBV12-3 or TRBV12-4 and TRBJ2-1; TRBD2 matches at 8 bases. V lost 4 bases and J lost 7; bases outside the gene matches: 3. The CDR3 runs 13 residues. In DNA, the CDR3 is TGTGCCAGCAGTTGGACTAGCTTGAATGAGCAGTTCTTC. This translates into CASSWTSLNEQFF.

V gene TRBV7-2 combines with J gene TRBJ1-5, with D unclear. This CDR3 contains 13 residues. The V gene lost 5 bases and the J gene lost 1 base, with 6 bases spanning the gap. Germline loops: CDR1 SGHTA, CDR2 FQGNSA. CDR3: CASSTQSNQPQHF. The CDR3 DNA follows: TGTGCCAGCAGCACCCAGAGCAATCAGCCCCAGCATTTT.

The V gene is TRBV15, the J gene TRBJ2-7, with 9 bases lining up with TRBD2. Germline CDR1 is LNHNV and CDR2 is YYDKDF (reference sequence). The CDR3 has 16 amino acids. V shed 4 bases and J 6 bases; nucleotides not matched to a gene: 13. The CDR3 loop is CATSTGIAGERGEQYF. The CDR3 bases are TGTGCCACCAGCACTGGGATAGCGGGAGAACGGGGCGAGCAGTACTTC.

The chain employs TRBV10-3 and TRBJ2-1, with 9 bases matching TRBD2. The CDR3 totals 18 residues. Germline V gene sequence: CDR1 ENHRY, CDR2 SYGVKD. J was trimmed by 1 base and V by 2 bases; bases with no gene match: 9. The CDR3 is CAISEMGSGRGSYNEQFF. The CDR3 DNA reads as TGTGCCATCAGTGAGATGGGTAGCGGGAGAGGGTCCTACAATGAGCAGTTCTTC.